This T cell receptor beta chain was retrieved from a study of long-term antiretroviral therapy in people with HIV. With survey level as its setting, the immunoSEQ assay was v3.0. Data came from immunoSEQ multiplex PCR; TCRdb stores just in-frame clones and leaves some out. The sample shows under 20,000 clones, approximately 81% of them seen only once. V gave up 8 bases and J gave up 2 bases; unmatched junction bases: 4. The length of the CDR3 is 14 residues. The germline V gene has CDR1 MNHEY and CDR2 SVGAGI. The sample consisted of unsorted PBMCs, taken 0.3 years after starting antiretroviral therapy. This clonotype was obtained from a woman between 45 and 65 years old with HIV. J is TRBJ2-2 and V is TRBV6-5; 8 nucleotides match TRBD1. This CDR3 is CASDRGFNTGELFF. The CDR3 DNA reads TGTGCCAGCGACAGGGGCTTCAACACCGGGGAGCTGTTTTTT.